This T cell receptor (beta chain) was documented in a study of blood T cell repertoires in COVID-19. Study information: Samples taken during acute and convalescent COVID-19 were collected in the United States, Italy and Spain.

The CDR3 sequence is 15 residues long. Germline loops: CDR1 MNHEY, CDR2 SVGAGI. Trimming at V came to 0 bases and at J to 10 bases, leaving 6 bases not matched to a gene. In the original workflow: Reference gene primer amplification gave nucleated cell count estimates. TCRdb's copy holds only in-frame clones and misses some; the assay was immunoSEQ multiplex PCR. V and J calls plus clone size are reproduced from that table; the DNA served to infer D and trimming. In the table there are approximately 150,000 clones, around four fifths of which are singletons. The sample consisted of peripheral blood. The receptor's source is a human donor in a cohort sampled during active COVID-19. This sequence joins TRBV6-5 and TRBJ1-4, with 9 nucleotides matching TRBD1. This CDR3 is CASSYSRDRGGKLFF. CDR3 DNA sequence: TGTGCCAGCAGTTACTCGCGCGACAGGGGGGGAAAACTGTTTTTT.